The 14 T cell receptor beta chains below were found in one sample sequenced in a study of long-term antiretroviral therapy in people with HIV. Version v3.0 of the immunoSEQ assay ran at survey level. Generated by immunoSEQ multiplex PCR, the TCRdb table keeps only in-frame clones and is missing some. The sample has under 50,000 clones; roughly 85% are singletons. Sequenced here: unsorted PBMCs, sampled 3.1 years after starting antiretroviral therapy. These receptors all come from a woman in her forties or fifties with HIV.

The chain recombines TRBV6-1 with TRBJ1-3, with no clear D. Germline CDR1 reads MNHNS; CDR2 reads SASEGT. The CDR3 extends over 15 amino acids. Trimming pared 6 bases from V and 4 bases from J, leaving 16 bases between. For the CDR3, the DNA is TGTGCCAGCAGGACCGTATACACGGGAGGAAACACCATATATTTT. This sequence encodes CASRTVYTGGNTIYF.

The gene calls are TRBV11-2 and TRBJ1-1; D is unresolved. Per germline, CDR1 SGHAT and CDR2 FQNNGV. Trimming stripped 2 bases from V and 3 bases from J, with 4 bases between. The CDR3 is 12 amino acids. The CDR3 nucleotides read TGTGCCAGCAGCTTAAGGTACACTGAAGCTTTCTTT. It translates to CASSLRYTEAFF.

The genes are TRBV27 and TRBJ2-7, with D possibly matching TRBD2 (6 bases). Trimming pared 0 bases from V and 4 bases from J, leaving 16 bases between. This CDR3 is 16 amino acids long. The germline CDR1 and CDR2 sequences are MNHEY and SMNVEV (reference sequence). This CDR3 is CASSLSGGDTGYEQYF. DNA of the CDR3: TGTGCCAGCAGTTTATCCGGAGGGGATACGGGTTACGAGCAGTACTTC.

This clone was found once. The chain carries TRBV29-1 and TRBJ1-5; D not resolved. Germline V gives CDR1 SQVTM, CDR2 ANQGSEA. The CDR3 length is 13 residues. Trimming stripped 7 bases from V and 3 bases from J, with 13 bases between. The CDR3 DNA follows: TGCAGCGCCCGAGACAACTACAATCAGCCCCAGCATTTT. This codes for CSARDNYNQPQHF.

V usage is TRBV6-1 and J usage is TRBJ1-5; 8 nucleotides line up with TRBD1. The CDR3 is made up of 16 amino acids. CDR1 and CDR2 (germline): MNHNS, SASEGT. With V trimmed by 4 bases and J by 4 bases, 9 bases remained unmatched. CDR3 region: CASSAMLTGVNQPQHF. The CDR3 DNA is TGTGCCAGCAGTGCGATGCTGACAGGGGTAAATCAGCCCCAGCATTTT.

The V call is TRBV7-3, the J call TRBJ1-5, with 7 bases aligning to TRBD1. The V and J ends lost 0 bases and 4 bases, in that order; junction bases with no gene match: 3. This CDR3 region has 15 residues. Germline V lookup: CDR1 SGHTA, CDR2 FQGTGA. DNA for the CDR3: TGTGCCAGCAGCTTAACGAGACAGGGTAATCAGCCCCAGCATTTT. This gives the protein CASSLTRQGNQPQHF.

Concerning this clone: Germline and junction disagree at one end, which may indicate a read error. CDR3 nucleotide sequence: TGTGCCAGCAGCACAGGAAATAATTCACCCCCCCACTTT. Its translation: CASSTGNNSPPHF. The chain links TRBV6-6 to TRBJ1-6; possible D gene TRBD1, 5 bases. The germline V gene has CDR1 MNHNY and CDR2 SVGAGI (reference sequence). The length of the CDR3 is 13 residues.

The chain couples TRBV14 to TRBJ1-2, with unresolved D. Germline V gene lookup returns CDR1 SGHDN and CDR2 FVKESK. The germline V and J ends were trimmed by 0 bases and 7 bases, with 9 bases remaining between them. The CDR3 spans 13 residues. CDR3 bases: TGTGCCAGCAGCCAAGAAAGGACGGGTGGCTACACCTTC. This translates into CASSQERTGGYTF.

The V call is TRBV9, the J call TRBJ2-5, with D possibly TRBD2 on 6 matching bases. The CDR3 spans 19 residues. Per germline, CDR1 SGDLS and CDR2 YYNGEE. The V end lost 0 bases, the J end lost 1 base, and 22 bases lay between the germline ends. The CDR3 spells CASSVEANRRRASQETQYF. The DNA of the CDR3 is TGTGCCAGCAGCGTAGAAGCCAACCGACGGAGGGCGTCCCAAGAGACCCAGTACTTC.

The chain links TRBV2 to TRBJ2-2; D is possibly TRBD1 (5 bases). Germline CDR1 and CDR2: SNHLY and FYNNEI. The CDR3 loop spans 13 amino acids. V was trimmed by 5 bases and J by 5 bases, leaving 9 bases between them. This CDR3 is CASSTTGTGELFF. Written as DNA, the CDR3 is TGTGCCAGCAGTACCACAGGTACCGGGGAGCTGTTTTTT.

J is TRBJ1-1 and V is TRBV6-1; D is perhaps TRBD1 (5 bases). Germline CDR1 and CDR2: MNHNS and SASEGT. Deletions cut 5 bases from V and 7 bases from J, with 14 bases between. CDR3 size: 13 residues. The CDR3 coding sequence is TGTGCCAGCAGTCAAAGGTGGGGGTATGAAGCTTTCTTT. It translates to CASSQRWGYEAFF.

The genes are TRBV29-1 and TRBJ2-1; 8 bases align to TRBD1. The CDR3 is 13 residues long. Trimming took 6 bases from V and 9 from J; bases not matched to a gene: 10. From germline, CDR1 is SQVTM and CDR2 ANQGSEA. CDR3 in amino acids: CSVANRQGSEQFF. The CDR3 coding sequence is TGCAGCGTCGCAAACCGACAGGGGAGTGAGCAGTTCTTC.

The chain carries TRBV19 and TRBJ1-5, with D perhaps TRBD1 (6 bases). CDR1 is LNHDA and CDR2 is SQIVND in the germline V gene (reference sequence). Trimming took off 1 base at V and 9 bases at J, with 16 bases between the two ends. The CDR3 is 15 amino acids. For the CDR3, the DNA is TGTGCCAGTAGTATAGGGAGGACAGCCCCCTGGCCCCAGCATTTT. Translated, it gives CASSIGRTAPWPQHF.

The chain recombines TRBV15 with TRBJ1-6, with TRBD1 identical over 7 bases. Trimming took 1 base from V and 10 from J; bases not matched to a gene: 4. CDR1 is LNHNV, CDR2 YYDKDF, per germline (reference sequence). The CDR3 runs 14 residues. CDR3 coding DNA: TGTGCCACCAGCAGAGGAGGGGGCCGGTCACCCCTCCACTTT. It encodes CATSRGGGRSPLHF. Full variable domain (missing parts from reference TRBV15 and TRBJ1-6): DAMVIQNPRYQVTQFGKPVTLSCSQTLNHNVMYWYQQKSSQAPKLLFHYYDKDFNNEADTPDNFQSRRPNTSFCFLDIRSPGLGDTAMYLCATSRGGGRSPLHFGNGTRLTVT.